The clone carrying this T cell receptor beta chain was observed once. Its matching antigen is unknown. A much larger clonotype is one base distant, so this may be a read error. For the library, individual cDNA molecules each received unique molecular identifiers. In TCRdb, the 5' RACE reads were re-called with MiXCR into one record per CDR3 protein. The sample consists of about 110,000 distinct CDR3 sequences, around a fifth of them appearing once. The CDR3 is made up of 13 amino acids. Germline V gene data show CDR1 as DFQATT and CDR2 as SNEGSKA (reference sequence). Trimming took 3 bases from V and 3 from J; bases not matched to a gene: 3. These data belong to a study of human T cells and chemical hapten exposure. As for the study in general: TCR yields per sample varied, mainly owing to small pooled library volume differences. Study observations and caveats: Counts of TCRs above 1 in 1000 frequency stayed unchanged with DPC sensitization.

Someone pulled total RNA out of unfractionated whole blood. This receptor was identified in a human donor in good health. V and J are TRBV20-1 and TRBJ2-7; 9 nucleotides line up with TRBD2. This CDR3 is CSASSGSIYEQYF. The CDR3 DNA reads as TGCAGTGCTAGTAGCGGGAGTATCTACGAGCAGTACTTC.